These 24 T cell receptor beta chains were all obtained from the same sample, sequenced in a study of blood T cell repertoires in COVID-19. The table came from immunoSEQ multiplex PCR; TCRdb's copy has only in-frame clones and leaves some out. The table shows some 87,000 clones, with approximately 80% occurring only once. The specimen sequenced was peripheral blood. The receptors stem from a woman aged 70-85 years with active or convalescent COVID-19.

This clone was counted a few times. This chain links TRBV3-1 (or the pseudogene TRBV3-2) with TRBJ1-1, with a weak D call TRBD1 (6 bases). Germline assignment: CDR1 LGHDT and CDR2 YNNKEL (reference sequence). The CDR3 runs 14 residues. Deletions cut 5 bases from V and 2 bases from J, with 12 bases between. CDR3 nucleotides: TGTGCCAGCAGCATCCGACAGGTCAACACTGAAGCTTTCTTT. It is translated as CASSIRQVNTEAFF.

CDR3: CASSRQGTSGNTIYF. Here the CDR3 DNA reads TGTGCCAGCAGCAGACAGGGTACCTCTGGAAACACCATATATTTT. J is TRBJ1-3 and V is TRBV7-2; 7 nucleotides agree with TRBD1. Per the germline V gene, CDR1 is SGHTA and CDR2 is FQGNSA. After removal of 5 bases from V and 0 bases from J, the junction contained 4 bases not matched to a gene. This CDR3 has 15 amino acids.

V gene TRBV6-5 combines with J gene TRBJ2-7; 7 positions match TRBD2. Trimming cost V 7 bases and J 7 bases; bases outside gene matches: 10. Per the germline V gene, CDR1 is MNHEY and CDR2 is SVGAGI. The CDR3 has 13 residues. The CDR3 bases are TGTGCCAGCATCGCCCCTGGGGGAGGGGAGCAGTACTTC. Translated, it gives CASIAPGGGEQYF.

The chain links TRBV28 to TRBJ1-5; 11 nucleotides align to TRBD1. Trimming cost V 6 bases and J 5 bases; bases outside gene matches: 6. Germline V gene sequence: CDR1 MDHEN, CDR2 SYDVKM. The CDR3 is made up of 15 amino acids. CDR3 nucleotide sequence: TGTGCCAGCAGAACCTGGGACAGGGGGGATCAGCCCCAGCATTTT. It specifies CASRTWDRGDQPQHF.

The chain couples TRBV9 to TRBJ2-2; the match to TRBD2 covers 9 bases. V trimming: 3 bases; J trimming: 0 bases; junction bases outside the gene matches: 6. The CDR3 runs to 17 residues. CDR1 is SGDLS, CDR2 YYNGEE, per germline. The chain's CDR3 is CASSGWTSAANTGELFF. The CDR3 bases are TGTGCCAGCAGCGGTTGGACTAGCGCTGCGAACACCGGGGAGCTGTTTTTT.

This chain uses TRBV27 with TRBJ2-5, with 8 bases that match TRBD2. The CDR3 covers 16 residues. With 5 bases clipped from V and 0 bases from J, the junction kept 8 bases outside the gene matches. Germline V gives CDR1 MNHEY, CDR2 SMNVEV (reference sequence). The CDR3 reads CASSIAGNTHQETQYF. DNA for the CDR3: TGTGCCAGCAGTATAGCGGGGAATACCCACCAAGAGACCCAGTACTTC.

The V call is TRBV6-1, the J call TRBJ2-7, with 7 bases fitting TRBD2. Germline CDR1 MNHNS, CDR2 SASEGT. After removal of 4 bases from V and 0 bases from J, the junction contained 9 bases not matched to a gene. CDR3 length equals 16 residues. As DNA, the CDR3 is TGTGCCAGCAGTGCACATAGCGGGCCCGCCTCCTACGAGCAGTACTTC. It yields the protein CASSAHSGPASYEQYF.

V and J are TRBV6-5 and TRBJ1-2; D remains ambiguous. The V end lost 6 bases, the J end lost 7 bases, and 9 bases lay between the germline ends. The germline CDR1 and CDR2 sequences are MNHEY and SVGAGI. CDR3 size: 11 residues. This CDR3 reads CASRGLGGYTF. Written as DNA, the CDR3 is TGTGCCAGCAGGGGCTTAGGTGGCTACACCTTC.

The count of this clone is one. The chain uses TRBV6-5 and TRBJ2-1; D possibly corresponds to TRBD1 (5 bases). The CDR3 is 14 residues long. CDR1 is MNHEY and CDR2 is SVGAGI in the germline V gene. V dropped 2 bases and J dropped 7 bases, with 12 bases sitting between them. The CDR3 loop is CASSYHHGANEQFF. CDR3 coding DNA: TGTGCCAGCAGTTACCACCATGGGGCGAATGAGCAGTTCTTC.

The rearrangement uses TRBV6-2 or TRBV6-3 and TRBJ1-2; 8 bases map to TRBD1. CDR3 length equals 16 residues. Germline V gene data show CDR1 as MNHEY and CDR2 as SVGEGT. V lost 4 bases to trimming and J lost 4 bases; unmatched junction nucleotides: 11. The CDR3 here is CASSSLRTGSLYGYTF. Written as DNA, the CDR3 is TGTGCCAGCAGTTCCCTGAGGACAGGGTCCCTCTATGGCTACACCTTC.

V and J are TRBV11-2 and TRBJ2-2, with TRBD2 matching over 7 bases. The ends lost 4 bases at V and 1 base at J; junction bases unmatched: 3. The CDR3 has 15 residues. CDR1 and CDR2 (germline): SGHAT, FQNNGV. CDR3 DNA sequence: TGTGCCAGCAGCTGGGACTACTTGAACACCGGGGAGCTGTTTTTT. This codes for CASSWDYLNTGELFF.

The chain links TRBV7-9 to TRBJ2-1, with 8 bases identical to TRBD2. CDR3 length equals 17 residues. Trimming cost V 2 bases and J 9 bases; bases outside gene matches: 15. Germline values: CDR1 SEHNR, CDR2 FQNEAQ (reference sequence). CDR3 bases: TGTGCCAGCAGCTTACAGCGGGGGAGCTCTCCCCTAGGTGAGCAGTTCTTC. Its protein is CASSLQRGSSPLGEQFF.

CDR3 residues: CASSYTGTGSNSPLHF. The CDR3 nucleotides read TGTGCCAGCAGTTACACTGGGACAGGGAGTAATTCACCCCTCCACTTT. The rearrangement joins TRBV6-5 to TRBJ1-6; 9 bases match TRBD1. Trimming at V came to 2 bases and at J to 6 bases, leaving 5 bases not matched to a gene. CDR3 size: 16 residues. Germline V gene lookup returns CDR1 MNHEY and CDR2 SVGAGI.

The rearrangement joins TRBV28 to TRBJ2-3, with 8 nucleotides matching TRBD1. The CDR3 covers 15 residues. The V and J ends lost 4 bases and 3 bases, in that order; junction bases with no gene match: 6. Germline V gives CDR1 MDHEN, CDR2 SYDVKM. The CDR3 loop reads CASSSQGTGTDTQYF. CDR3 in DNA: TGTGCCAGCAGTTCGCAGGGGACAGGTACAGATACGCAGTATTTT. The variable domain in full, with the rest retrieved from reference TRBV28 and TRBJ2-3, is DVKVTQSSRYLVKRTGEKVFLECVQDMDHENMFWYRQDPGLGLRLIYFSYDVKMKEKGDIPEGYSVSREKKERFSLILESASTNQTSMYLCASSSQGTGTDTQYFGPGTRLTVL.

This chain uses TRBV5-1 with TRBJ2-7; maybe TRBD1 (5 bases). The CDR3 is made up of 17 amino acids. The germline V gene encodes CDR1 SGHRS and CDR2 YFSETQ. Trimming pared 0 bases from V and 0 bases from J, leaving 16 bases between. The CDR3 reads CASSLEWTYISSYEQYF. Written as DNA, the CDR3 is TGCGCCAGCAGCTTGGAGTGGACATATATTAGCTCCTACGAGCAGTACTTC.

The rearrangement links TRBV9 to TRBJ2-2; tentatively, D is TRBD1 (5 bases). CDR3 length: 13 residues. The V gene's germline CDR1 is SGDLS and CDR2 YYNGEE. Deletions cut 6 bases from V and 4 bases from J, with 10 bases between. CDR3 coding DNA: TGTGCCAGCACACGACAGAGCACCGGGGAGCTGTTTTTT. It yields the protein CASTRQSTGELFF.

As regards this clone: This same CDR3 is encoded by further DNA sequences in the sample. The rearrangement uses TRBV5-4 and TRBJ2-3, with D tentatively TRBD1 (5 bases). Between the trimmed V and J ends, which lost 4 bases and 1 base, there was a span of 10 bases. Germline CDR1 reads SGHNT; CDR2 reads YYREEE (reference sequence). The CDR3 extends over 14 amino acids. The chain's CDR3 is CASSPLGGTDTQYF. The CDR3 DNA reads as TGTGCCAGCAGCCCGCTAGGGGGCACAGATACGCAGTATTTT.

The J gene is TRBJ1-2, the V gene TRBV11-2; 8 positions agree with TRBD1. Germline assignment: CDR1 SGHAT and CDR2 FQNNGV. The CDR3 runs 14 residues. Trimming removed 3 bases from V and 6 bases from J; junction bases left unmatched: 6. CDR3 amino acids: CASSFLQGGNGYTF. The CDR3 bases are TGTGCCAGCAGCTTTCTACAGGGGGGAAATGGCTACACCTTC.

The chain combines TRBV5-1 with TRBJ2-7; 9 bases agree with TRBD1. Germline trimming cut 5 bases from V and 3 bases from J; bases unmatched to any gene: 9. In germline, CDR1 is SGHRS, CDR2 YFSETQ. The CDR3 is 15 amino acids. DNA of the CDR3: TGCGCCAGCAGACTTGGGACAGGGCTCGACTACGAGCAGTACTTC. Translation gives CASRLGTGLDYEQYF.

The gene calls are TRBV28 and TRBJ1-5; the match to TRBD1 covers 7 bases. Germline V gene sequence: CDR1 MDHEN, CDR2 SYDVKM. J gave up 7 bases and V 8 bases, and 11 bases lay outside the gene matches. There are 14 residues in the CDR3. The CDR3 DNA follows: TGTGCCAGCTCGACAGGGCTCATCAAACAGCCCCAGCATTTT. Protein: CASSTGLIKQPQHF.

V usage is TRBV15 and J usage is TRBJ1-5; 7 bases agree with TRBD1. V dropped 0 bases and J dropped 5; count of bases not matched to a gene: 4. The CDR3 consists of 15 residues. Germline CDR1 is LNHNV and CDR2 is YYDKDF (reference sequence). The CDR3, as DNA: TGTGCCACCAGCAGAGAGCCCCAGGGGGATCAGCCCCAGCATTTT. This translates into CATSREPQGDQPQHF.

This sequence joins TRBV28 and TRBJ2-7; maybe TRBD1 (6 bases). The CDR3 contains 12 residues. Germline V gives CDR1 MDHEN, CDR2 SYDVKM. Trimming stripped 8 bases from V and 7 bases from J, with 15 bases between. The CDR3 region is CASGGLLGEQYF. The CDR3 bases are TGTGCCAGCGGGGGCCTCTTGGGAGAGCAGTACTTC.

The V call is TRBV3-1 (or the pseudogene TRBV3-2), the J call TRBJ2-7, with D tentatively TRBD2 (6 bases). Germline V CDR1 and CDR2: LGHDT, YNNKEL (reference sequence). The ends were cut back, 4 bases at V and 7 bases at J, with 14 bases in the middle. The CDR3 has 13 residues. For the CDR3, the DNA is TGTGCCAGCAGCCGATCGGGGGATGTGGAGCAGTACTTC. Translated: CASSRSGDVEQYF.

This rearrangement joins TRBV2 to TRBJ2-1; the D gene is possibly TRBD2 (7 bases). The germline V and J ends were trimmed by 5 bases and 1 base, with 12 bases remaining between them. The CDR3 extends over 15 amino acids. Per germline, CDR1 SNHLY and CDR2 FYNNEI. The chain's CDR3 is CASSRAGASYNEQFF. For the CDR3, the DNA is TGTGCCAGCAGTCGGGCGGGGGCTTCCTACAATGAGCAGTTCTTC. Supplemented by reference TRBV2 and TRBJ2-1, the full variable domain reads EPEVTQTPSHQVTQMGQEVILRCVPISNHLYFYWYRQILGQKVEFLVSFYNNEISEKSEIFDDQFSVERPDGSNFTLKIRSTKLEDSAMYFCASSRAGASYNEQFFGPGTRLTVL.